The source of this TCR beta chain is a study of shared clonotypes between healthy human individuals. Study results and caveats: Generally, naive subsets came out with larger estimated richness than memory subsets. Collection of samples was limited to blood; tissue repertoires likely differ.

In the case of this clone: Its target is not known.

Deep-level running was used for the assay. TCRdb keeps only in-frame clones here, not all; method: immunoSEQ multiplex PCR. The sample consists of about 610,000 clones, approximately 97% of them appearing once. Germline assignment: CDR1 SGHDT and CDR2 YYEEEE. V lost 2 bases, J lost 2 bases, and 7 bases stayed unmatched. The CDR3 has 16 amino acids. The sample was naive CD4+ T cells sorted from blood. Specified subset: CD45RA+ positively selected. The TCR was taken from a woman in her twenties or thirties in good health. The chain combines TRBV5-6 with TRBJ2-3, with 8 bases fitting TRBD2. CDR3 coding DNA: TGTGCCAGCAGCTTCCTAGCGGGCCTTAACACAGATACGCAGTATTTT. Amino acids: CASSFLAGLNTDTQYF.